Sequencing of this T cell receptor beta chain was carried out in a study of T-cell memory formation after mild COVID-19. Study overall: Clustering of TCRs was largely donor specific.

Study-level findings and limits: Day 15 to 85 contractors were CD4/CD8 balanced; later expanders leaned CD4+. Largely, contracting CD4+ clones fell within CM and EM, and contracting CD8+ clones within EMRA. Pre-infection memory showed some responding clones, and this suggested that cross-reactive memory joined.

On this clonotype: Antigen: not known.

TCRdb redid the calling of the 5' RACE reads with MiXCR, one entry per CDR3 protein. Seen here are under 250,000 distinct CDR3 sequences, roughly a tenth observed once, and the top ten hold around 21%. Germline CDR1 MNHEY, CDR2 SVGAGI. The CDR3 extends over 13 amino acids. Trimming took off 3 bases at V and 2 bases at J, with 8 bases between the two ends. This rearrangement joins TRBV6-5 to TRBJ2-7, with D perhaps being TRBD1 or TRBD2 (5 bases each). Material: PBMCs or a T cell subset sorted from them (not recorded which). The clonotype originates from a man between 18 and 35 years old who had mild COVID-19 (a few samples of this study predate the infection). Cell type and time point are not known. This CDR3 is CASSYRGAYEQYF. The DNA of the CDR3 is TGTGCCAGCAGTTATCGAGGGGCCTACGAGCAGTACTTC.